This T cell receptor beta chain was recorded in a study of blood T cell repertoires in COVID-19. Profiling relied on immunoSEQ multiplex PCR, and the TCRdb table lists in-frame clones only, not all of them. The table lists 150,000 to 200,000 clones, 86% of them singletons, with 0.75% to 0.95% in the top ten. Per the germline V gene, CDR1 is SGHNT and CDR2 is YYREEE (reference sequence). This CDR3 comprises 15 residues. Trimming at V came to 2 bases and at J to 1 base, leaving 5 bases not matched to a gene. This TCR derives from a woman in her 70s with acute or convalescent COVID-19. Sequencing was carried out using peripheral blood. The rearrangement joins TRBV5-4 to TRBJ2-7; 8 bases line up with TRBD2. The CDR3 bases are TGTGCCAGCAGCTTTGGACTAGCTGAATCCTACGAGCAGTACTTC. This sequence encodes CASSFGLAESYEQYF.